These 9 T cell receptor beta chains share one sample of origin, sequenced in a study of STAT3 mutations in large granular lymphocyte leukemia. Findings and caveats of the study: At least one immunodominant TCR beta clonotype appeared in every T-cell large granular lymphocyte leukemia patient.

Sequencing used immunoSEQ multiplex PCR; TCRdb keeps in-frame clones, though not all of them. The table includes thousands of clones, 92% detected once. These receptors are not linked to any known antigen. Material: peripheral blood mononuclear cells. These receptors all stem from a man in his 60s with T-cell large granular lymphocyte leukemia. Some clones in this sample may be carry-over from other donors' samples.

The chain couples TRBV19 to TRBJ1-2; perhaps TRBD1 as D (6 bases). The CDR3 contains 13 residues. Germline CDR1 LNHDA, CDR2 SQIVND (reference sequence). V lost 7 bases and J 7 bases, leaving 16 bases between the germline ends. The CDR3 sequence is CASNHLRGSGYTF. CDR3 bases: TGTGCCAGTAATCACCTCAGGGGATCTGGCTACACCTTC.

This chain links TRBV5-3 with TRBJ2-7; tentatively, D is TRBD1 (8 bases). TRBV5-3 is given ORF status, its function remaining uncertain. The CDR3 is 12 residues long. The CDR3 nucleotides are TGTGCAAACAGGGGGGGGTTCTACGAGCAGTACTTC. It specifies CANRGGFYEQYF.

This rearrangement joins TRBV7-9 to TRBJ2-7; D call uncertain. The CDR3 runs 12 residues. V shed 7 bases and J shed 3 bases, with 10 bases lying between them. The germline V gene has CDR1 SEHNR and CDR2 FQNEAQ (reference sequence). The CDR3 reads CASTEIGYEQYF. The CDR3 DNA is TGTGCCAGCACCGAAATCGGCTACGAGCAGTACTTC.

J is TRBJ1-2 and V is TRBV13, with 7 bases identical to TRBD1. The junction had 8 bases not matched to a gene; V was cut back by 5 bases and J by 2 bases. This CDR3 spans 15 amino acids. CDR1 is PRHDT and CDR2 is FYEKMQ in the germline V gene (reference sequence). CDR3 protein: CASSTARGQNYGYTF. CDR3 DNA sequence: TGTGCCAGCAGCACTGCAAGGGGGCAGAACTATGGCTACACCTTC.

This chain uses TRBV14 with TRBJ2-7; D possibly uses TRBD1 or TRBD2 (5 bases each). CDR3 length: 14 amino acids. Germline V gives CDR1 SGHDN, CDR2 FVKESK. Trimming left V 6 bases short and J 3 bases short, with 15 bases between. The CDR3 DNA is TGTGCCAGCAGTCGGGACGGTGGACTCTACGAGCAGTACTTC. This sequence encodes CASSRDGGLYEQYF.

The rearrangement uses TRBV7-2 and TRBJ2-7, with D hard to call. V lost 8 bases, J lost 1 base, and 15 bases lay in between. CDR3 size: 14 residues. Germline V lookup: CDR1 SGHTA, CDR2 FQGNSA. The CDR3 is CASAPGSASYEQYF. CDR3 nucleotides: TGTGCCAGCGCCCCAGGCTCCGCTTCCTACGAGCAGTACTTC.

This rearrangement joins TRBV19 to TRBJ2-3, with D perhaps TRBD1 or TRBD2 (5 bases each). Germline CDR1 is LNHDA and CDR2 is SQIVND (reference sequence). The V end lost 1 base, the J end lost 6 bases, and 11 bases lay between the germline ends. The CDR3 runs to 14 residues. The DNA for the CDR3 is TGTGCCAGTAGTATAGGGGCAGAGGGGGATACGCAGTATTTT. This gives the protein CASSIGAEGDTQYF.

For this clone: This sample also contains other DNA sequences that code for the same CDR3. This rearrangement joins TRBV9 to TRBJ2-5; tentatively, D is TRBD2 (5 bases). The CDR3 consists of 14 residues. Looked up from germline, CDR1 is SGDLS and CDR2 is YYNGEE. Trimming pared 0 bases from V and 4 bases from J, leaving 10 bases between. CDR3 sequence: CASSVGQAGETQYF. CDR3 DNA: TGTGCCAGCAGCGTAGGGCAGGCGGGAGAGACCCAGTACTTC.

The chain employs TRBV5-4 and TRBJ1-1; D might be TRBD1 (6 bases). CDR1 is SGHNT and CDR2 is YYREEE in the germline V gene (reference sequence). This CDR3 contains 13 residues. Trimming stripped 5 bases from V and 4 bases from J, with 12 bases between. The chain's CDR3 is CASSPTGPTEAFF. The CDR3, as DNA: TGTGCCAGCAGTCCTACAGGGCCCACTGAAGCTTTCTTT.